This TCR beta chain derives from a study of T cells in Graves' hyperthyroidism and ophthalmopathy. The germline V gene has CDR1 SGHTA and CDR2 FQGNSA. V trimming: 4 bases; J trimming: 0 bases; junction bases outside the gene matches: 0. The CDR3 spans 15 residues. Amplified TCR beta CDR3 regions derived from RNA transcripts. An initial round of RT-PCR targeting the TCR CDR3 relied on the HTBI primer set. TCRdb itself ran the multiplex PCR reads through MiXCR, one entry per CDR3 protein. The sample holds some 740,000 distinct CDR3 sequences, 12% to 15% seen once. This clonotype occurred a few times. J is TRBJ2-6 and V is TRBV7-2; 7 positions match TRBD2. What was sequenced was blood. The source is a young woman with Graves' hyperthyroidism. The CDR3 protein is CASSWGGSGANVLTF. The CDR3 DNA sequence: TGTGCCAGCAGCTGGGGGGGCTCTGGGGCCAACGTCCTGACTTTC.